This TCR beta chain was sequenced in a study of T-cell reconstitution after alpha-beta-depleted transplantation in children (dated by TCRdb to 2016 to 2017). Study-wide context: Using TCR repertoire profiling, the study followed T-cell immune reconstitution in a quantitative way in children after TCRalphabeta/CD19-depleted allogeneic hematopoietic cell transplantation. The research as a whole found: In some patients, the high TCRbeta diversity seen at day 60 was put down to recipient T cells and intrathymic progenitors that had survived conditioning. About two months after transplant, the apparently early recovery of alphabetaT-cell counts reportedly depended on just several hundred clones that had expanded rapidly and came from non-depleted graft cells. Over the following months the frequencies of hyperexpanded clones went down, and after one year T-cell counts and TCRbeta diversity were mostly credited to newly produced T cells.

The library was prepared using PCR. Data came from an Illumina HiSeq 2500. TCR libraries were prepared with molecular barcoding, using unique molecular identifiers to normalize TCRbeta repertoire quantification. The public sequencing data were trimmed at Q25 with fastp and processed into clonotypes with MiXCR by TCRdb, which kept only in-frame beta chains. Every entry covers one CDR3 protein and lists the most common genes and DNA from its rows. The sample table records hundreds of thousands of distinct CDR3 sequences; around 15% of these occur just once. The ten top clones hold approximately 28% of the sample. On this clonotype: What antigen it recognizes has not been identified. There are no base qualities to consult, and no much larger clone falls within one base.

V is cut back by 0 bases and J by 4 bases, with 0 bases in the junction unmatched. Counted from cysteine to phenylalanine, this CDR3 has 14 amino acids. Only CDR3 DNA is held: 42 bases, read in frame from base 1. CDR1 and CDR2 (MNHEY, SVGAGI) derive from the germline V gene. The treatment or condition label, read with the paper, signifies: allogeneic hematopoietic cell transplantation with graft depleted of TCRalphabeta T cells and CD19 B cells. Transplant recipients were children who received TCRalphabeta/CD19-depleted allogeneic hematopoietic cell grafts. This TCR was recovered from a boy younger than two who had a stem cell transplant for Wiskott-Aldrich syndrome, so the T cells may come from the graft donor. This specimen consisted of PBMCs, mostly from graft donor cells, obtained 360 days after TCRalphabeta/CD19-depleted stem cell transplant. Here the chain combines TRBV6-5 and TRBJ1-5; 7 bases in between match TRBD1. Here is the DNA: TGTGCCAGCAGTTACTCGACAGGGAATCAGCCCCAGCATTTT. Its protein is CASSYSTGNQPQHF.